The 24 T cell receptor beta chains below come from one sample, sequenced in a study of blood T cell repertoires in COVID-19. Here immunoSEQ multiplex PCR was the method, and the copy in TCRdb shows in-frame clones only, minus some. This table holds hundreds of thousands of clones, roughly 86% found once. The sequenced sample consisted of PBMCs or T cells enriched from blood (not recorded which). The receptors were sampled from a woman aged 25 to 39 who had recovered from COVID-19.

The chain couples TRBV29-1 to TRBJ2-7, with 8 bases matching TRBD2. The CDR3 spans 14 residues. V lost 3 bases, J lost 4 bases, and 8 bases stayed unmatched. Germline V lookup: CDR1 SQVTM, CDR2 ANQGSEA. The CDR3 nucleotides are TGCAGCGTTGAGGCGGGGGGAGCCGAGTACGAGCAGTACTTC. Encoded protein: CSVEAGGAEYEQYF.

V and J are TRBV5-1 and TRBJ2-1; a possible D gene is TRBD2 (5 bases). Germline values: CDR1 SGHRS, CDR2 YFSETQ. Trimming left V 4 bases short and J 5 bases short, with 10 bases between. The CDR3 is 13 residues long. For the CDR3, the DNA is TGCGCCAGCAGCCTCCCGGGGAACAATGAGCAGTTCTTC. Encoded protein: CASSLPGNNEQFF.

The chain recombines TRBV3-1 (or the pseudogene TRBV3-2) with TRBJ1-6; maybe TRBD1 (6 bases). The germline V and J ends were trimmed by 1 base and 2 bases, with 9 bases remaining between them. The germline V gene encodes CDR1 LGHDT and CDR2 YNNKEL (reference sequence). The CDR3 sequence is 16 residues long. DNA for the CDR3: TGTGCCAGCAGCCAAGTACAGGGAACCTATAATTCACCCCTCCACTTT. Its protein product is CASSQVQGTYNSPLHF.

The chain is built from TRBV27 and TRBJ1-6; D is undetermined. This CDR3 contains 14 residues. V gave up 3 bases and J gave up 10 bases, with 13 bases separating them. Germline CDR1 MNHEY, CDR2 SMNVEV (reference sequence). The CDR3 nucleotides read TGTGCCAGCAGTTTGCAGCGGAGGGAATCACCCCTCCACTTT. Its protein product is CASSLQRRESPLHF.

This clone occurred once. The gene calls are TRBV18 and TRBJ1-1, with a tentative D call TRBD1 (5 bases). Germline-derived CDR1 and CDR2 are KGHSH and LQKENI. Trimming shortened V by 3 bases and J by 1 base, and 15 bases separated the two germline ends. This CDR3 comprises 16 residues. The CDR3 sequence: CASSPTQQVRNTEAFF. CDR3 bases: TGTGCCAGCTCACCGACACAACAGGTCCGGAACACTGAAGCTTTCTTT.

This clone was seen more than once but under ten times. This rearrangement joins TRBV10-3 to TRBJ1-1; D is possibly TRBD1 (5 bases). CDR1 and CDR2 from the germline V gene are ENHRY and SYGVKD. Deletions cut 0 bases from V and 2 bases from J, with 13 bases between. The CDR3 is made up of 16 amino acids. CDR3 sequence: CAISESWGDLNTEAFF. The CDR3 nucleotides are TGTGCCATCAGTGAGTCGTGGGGGGACCTTAACACTGAAGCTTTCTTT.

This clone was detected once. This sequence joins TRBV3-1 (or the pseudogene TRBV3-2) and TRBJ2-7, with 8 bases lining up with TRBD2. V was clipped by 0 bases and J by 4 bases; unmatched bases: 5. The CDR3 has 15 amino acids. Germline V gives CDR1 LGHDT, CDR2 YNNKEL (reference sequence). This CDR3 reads CASSQDTSGLYEQYF. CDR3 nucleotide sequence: TGTGCCAGCAGCCAAGATACTAGCGGTTTATACGAGCAGTACTTC.

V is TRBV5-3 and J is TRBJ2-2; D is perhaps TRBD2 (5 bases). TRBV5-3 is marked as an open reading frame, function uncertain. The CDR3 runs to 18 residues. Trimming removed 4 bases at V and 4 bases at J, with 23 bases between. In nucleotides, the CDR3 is TGTGCCAGAAGCGGTCGCGCGGTCGGACTCCGGGGCACCGGGGAGCTGTTTTTT. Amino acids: CARSGRAVGLRGTGELFF.

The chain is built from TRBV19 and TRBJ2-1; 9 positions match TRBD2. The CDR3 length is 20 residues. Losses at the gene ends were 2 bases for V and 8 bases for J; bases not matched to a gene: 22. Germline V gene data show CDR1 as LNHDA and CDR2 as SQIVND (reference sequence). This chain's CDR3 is CASSIFWPEARREGRDEQFF. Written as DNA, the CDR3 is TGTGCCAGTAGTATATTTTGGCCAGAAGCGCGGCGGGAGGGCCGGGATGAGCAGTTCTTC.

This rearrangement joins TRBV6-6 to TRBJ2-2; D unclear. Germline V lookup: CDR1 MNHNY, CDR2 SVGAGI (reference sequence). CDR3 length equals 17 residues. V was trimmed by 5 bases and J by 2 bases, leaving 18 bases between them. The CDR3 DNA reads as TGTGCCAGCAGTCCCGACGAGCACGTAGCCAACACCGGGGAGCTGTTTTTT. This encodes CASSPDEHVANTGELFF.

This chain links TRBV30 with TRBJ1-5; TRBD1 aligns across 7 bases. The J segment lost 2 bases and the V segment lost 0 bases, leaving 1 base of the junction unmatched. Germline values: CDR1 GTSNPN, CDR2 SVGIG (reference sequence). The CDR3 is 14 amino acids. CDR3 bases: TGTGCCTGGAGTGTTACAGGGGGCAATCAGCCCCAGCATTTT. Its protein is CAWSVTGGNQPQHF.

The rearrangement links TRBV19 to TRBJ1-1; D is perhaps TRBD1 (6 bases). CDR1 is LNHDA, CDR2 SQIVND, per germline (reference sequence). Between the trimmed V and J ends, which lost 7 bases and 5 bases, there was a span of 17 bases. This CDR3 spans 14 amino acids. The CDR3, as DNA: TGTGCCAGTAAAAAGGACAGTGGCGGAACTGAAGCTTTCTTT. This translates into CASKKDSGGTEAFF.

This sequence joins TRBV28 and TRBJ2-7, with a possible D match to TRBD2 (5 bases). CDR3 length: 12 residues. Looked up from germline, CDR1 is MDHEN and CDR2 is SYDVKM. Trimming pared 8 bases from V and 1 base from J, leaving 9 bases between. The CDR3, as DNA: TGTGCCAGCCGTGGGAGTTCCTACGAGCAGTACTTC. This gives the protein CASRGSSYEQYF.

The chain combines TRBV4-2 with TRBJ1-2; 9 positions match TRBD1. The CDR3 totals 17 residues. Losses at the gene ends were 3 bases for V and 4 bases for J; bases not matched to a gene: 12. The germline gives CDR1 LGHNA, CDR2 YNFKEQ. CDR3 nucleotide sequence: TGTGCCAGCAGCCAGGTTAGGACAGGGGAGTCTTCCTATGGCTACACCTTC. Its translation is CASSQVRTGESSYGYTF.

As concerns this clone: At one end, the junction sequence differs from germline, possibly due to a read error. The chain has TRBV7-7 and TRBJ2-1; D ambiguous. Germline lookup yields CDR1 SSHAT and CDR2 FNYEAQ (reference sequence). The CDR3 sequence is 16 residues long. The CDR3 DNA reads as TGTGCTAGCAGCCGTATGGTTGGAGACCCCTCCAATGAGCAGTTCTTC. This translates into CASSRMVGDPSNEQFF.

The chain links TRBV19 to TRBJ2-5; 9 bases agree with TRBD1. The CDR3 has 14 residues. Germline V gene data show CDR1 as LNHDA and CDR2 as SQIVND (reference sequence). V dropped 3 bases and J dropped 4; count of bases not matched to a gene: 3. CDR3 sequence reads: CASSMGQGGETQYF. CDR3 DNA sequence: TGTGCCAGTAGTATGGGACAGGGCGGAGAGACCCAGTACTTC.

The CDR3 protein is CASSLGASGNVYEQYF. As DNA, the CDR3 is TGTGCCAGCAGCTTAGGGGCTAGCGGGAACGTATACGAGCAGTACTTC. This chain connects TRBV11-2 to TRBJ2-7, with 9 bases that match TRBD2. The trim removed 1 base at V and 4 bases at J, leaving 8 bases unmatched. This CDR3 is 16 amino acids long. Per germline, CDR1 SGHAT and CDR2 FQNNGV.

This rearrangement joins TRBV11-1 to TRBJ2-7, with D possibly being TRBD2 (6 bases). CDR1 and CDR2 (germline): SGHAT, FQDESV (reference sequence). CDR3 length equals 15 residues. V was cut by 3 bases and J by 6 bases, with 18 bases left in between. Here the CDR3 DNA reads TGTGCCAGCAGCTTCCCGACTAGTTTTGACGGCGAGCAGTACTTC. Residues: CASSFPTSFDGEQYF.

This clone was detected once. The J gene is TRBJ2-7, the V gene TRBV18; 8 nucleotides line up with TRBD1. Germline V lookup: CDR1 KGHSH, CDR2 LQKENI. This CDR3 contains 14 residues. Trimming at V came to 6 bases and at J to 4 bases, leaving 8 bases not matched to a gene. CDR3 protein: CASSDRDVQYEQYF. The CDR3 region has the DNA TGTGCCAGCTCGGACAGGGATGTCCAATACGAGCAGTACTTC.

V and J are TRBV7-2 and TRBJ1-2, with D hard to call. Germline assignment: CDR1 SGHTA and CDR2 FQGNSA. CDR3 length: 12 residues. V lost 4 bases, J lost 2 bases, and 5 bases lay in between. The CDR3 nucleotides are TGTGCCAGCAGCTCCATGAACTATGGCTACACCTTC. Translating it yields CASSSMNYGYTF.

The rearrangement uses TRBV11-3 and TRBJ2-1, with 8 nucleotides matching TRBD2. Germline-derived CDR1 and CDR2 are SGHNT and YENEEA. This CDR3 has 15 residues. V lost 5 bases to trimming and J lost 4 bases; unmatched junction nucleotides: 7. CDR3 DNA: TGTGCCAGCAGCCCCGGGGGGGCCATATACAATGAGCAGTTCTTC. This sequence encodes CASSPGGAIYNEQFF.

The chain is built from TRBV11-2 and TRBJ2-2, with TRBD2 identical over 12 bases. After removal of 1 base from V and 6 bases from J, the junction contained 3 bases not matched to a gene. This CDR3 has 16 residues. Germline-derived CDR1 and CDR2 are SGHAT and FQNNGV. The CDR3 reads CASSLVSSGRAGELFF. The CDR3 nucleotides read TGTGCCAGCAGCTTAGTCTCTAGCGGGAGGGCCGGGGAGCTGTTTTTT.

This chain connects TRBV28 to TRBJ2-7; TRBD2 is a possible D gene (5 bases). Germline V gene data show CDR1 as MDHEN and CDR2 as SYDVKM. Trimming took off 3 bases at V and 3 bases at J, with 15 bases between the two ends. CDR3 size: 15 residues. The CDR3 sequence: CASSFQPAGSYEQYF. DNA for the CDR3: TGTGCCAGCAGTTTTCAGCCCGCGGGCAGCTACGAGCAGTACTTC.

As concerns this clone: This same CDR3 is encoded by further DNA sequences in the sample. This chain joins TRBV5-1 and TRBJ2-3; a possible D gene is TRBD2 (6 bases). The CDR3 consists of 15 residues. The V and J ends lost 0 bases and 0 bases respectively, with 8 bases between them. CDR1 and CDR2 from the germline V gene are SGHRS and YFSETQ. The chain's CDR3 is CASSLVGTSTDTQYF. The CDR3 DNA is TGCGCCAGCAGCTTGGTCGGGACTAGCACAGATACGCAGTATTTT.